This T cell receptor beta chain was sequenced for a study of T cell repertoires in cytomegalovirus infection. Study-wide findings and caveats: It was HLA-C-restricted CMV-specific TCR beta clonotypes that dominated the response ex vivo.

V was clipped by 8 bases and J by 0 bases, with 18 bases between them. Germline CDR1 is ENHRY and CDR2 is SYGVKD. CDR3 length: 16 residues. Worth noting for this clonotype: Its antigen is as yet unknown.

TCRdb ran MiXCR on the reads and lists one entry per CDR3 protein. The table includes hundreds of thousands of distinct CDR3 sequences, under 55% detected once. The receptor was derived from a human donor in good health (CMV status not recorded). Some clones in this sample may be carry-over from other donors' samples. Material: cultured PBMCs, obtained from culture after CMV antigen stimulation. The chain employs TRBV10-3 and TRBJ2-3; D gene uncertain. This CDR3 is CAIFSTRGSSTDTQYF. In DNA form, the CDR3 reads TGTGCCATCTTCTCCACGAGAGGTTCTAGCACAGATACGCAGTATTTT.